The clone carrying this T cell receptor (beta chain) was observed a handful of times. Its antigen is still unknown. The sample originates from a study of blood T cells in healthy people across ages. The study, taken as a whole, reports: Long-lived donors carried more naive CD4+ cells and greater diversity than aged donors. Expanded clonotype changes were possibly confounded by unknown donor CMV status.

Using a J-beta primer mix together with a sample-barcoded 5' primer, a second PCR was run for roughly 6 to 12 cycles. The study obtained at least 2.5 million CDR3-containing paired-end reads from every sample. TCRdb reprocessed the 5' RACE reads with MiXCR, giving one entry per CDR3 protein. The table includes approximately 1.5 million distinct CDR3 sequences, less than 45% detected once. Looked up from germline, CDR1 is MNHNY and CDR2 is SVGAGI (reference sequence). The CDR3 is 17 amino acids. V dropped 6 bases and J dropped 0 bases, with 15 bases sitting between them. The receptor comes from a woman aged 18 to 35 in good health. V and J are TRBV6-6 and TRBJ2-6, with D perhaps matching TRBD2 (5 bases). Sequenced input: blood. DNA for the CDR3: TGTGCCAGCAGCGCAGTTAGCGCAGACTCTGGGGCCAACGTCCTGACTTTC. Amino acid sequence: CASSAVSADSGANVLTF.